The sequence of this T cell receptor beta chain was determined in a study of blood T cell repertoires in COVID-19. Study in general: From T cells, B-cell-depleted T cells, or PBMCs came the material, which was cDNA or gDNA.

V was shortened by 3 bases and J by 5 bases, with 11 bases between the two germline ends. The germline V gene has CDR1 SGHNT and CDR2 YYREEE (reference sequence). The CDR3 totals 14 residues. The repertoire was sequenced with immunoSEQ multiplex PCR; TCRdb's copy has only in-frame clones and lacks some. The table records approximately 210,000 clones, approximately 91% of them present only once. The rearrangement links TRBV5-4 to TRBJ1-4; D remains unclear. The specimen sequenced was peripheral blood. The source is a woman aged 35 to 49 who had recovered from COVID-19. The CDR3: CASSSSARNEKLFF. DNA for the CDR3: TGTGCCAGCAGCTCGTCCGCGCGGAATGAAAAACTGTTTTTT.